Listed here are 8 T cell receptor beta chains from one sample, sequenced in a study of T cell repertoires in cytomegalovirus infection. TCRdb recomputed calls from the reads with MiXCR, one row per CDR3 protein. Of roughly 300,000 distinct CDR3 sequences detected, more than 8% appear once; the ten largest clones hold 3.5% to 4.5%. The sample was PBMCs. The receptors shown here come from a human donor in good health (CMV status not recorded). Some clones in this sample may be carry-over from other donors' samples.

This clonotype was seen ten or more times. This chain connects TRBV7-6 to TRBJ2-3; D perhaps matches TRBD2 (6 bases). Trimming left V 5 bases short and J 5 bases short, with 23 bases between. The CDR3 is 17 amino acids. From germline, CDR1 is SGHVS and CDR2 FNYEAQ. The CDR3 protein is CASSPEVAAGLGDTQYF. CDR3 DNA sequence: TGTGCCAGCAGCCCAGAGGTCGCAGCGGGTCTAGGAGATACGCAGTATTTT. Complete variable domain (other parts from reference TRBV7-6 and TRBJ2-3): GAGVSQSPRYKVTKRGQDVALRCDPISGHVSLYWYRQALGQGPEFLTYFNYEAQQDKSGLPNDRFSAERPEGSISTLTIQRTEQRDSAMYRCASSPEVAAGLGDTQYFGPGTRLTVL.

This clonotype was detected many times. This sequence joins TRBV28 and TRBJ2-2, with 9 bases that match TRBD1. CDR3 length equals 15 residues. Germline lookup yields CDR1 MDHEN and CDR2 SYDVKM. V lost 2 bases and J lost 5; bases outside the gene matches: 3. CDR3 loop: CASSLLGQGTGELFF. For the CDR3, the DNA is TGTGCCAGCAGTTTACTGGGACAGGGTACCGGGGAGCTGTTTTTT. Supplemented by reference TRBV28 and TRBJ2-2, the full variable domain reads DVKVTQSSRYLVKRTGEKVFLECVQDMDHENMFWYRQDPGLGLRLIYFSYDVKMKEKGDIPEGYSVSREKKERFSLILESASTNQTSMYLCASSLLGQGTGELFFGEGSRLTVL.

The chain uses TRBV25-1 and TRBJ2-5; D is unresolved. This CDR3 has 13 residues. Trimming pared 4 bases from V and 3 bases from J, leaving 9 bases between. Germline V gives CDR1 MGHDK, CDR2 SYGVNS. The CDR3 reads CASSGLLKETQYF. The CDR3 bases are TGTGCCAGCAGTGGCCTTTTGAAAGAGACCCAGTACTTC.

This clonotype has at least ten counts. CDR3 loop: CASSNSGVVGANEQFF. The CDR3 DNA is TGTGCCAGCAGCAACTCGGGGGTAGTCGGTGCGAATGAGCAGTTCTTC. This chain uses TRBV7-3 with TRBJ2-1, with TRBD2 as a possible D gene (6 bases). Trimming stripped 5 bases from V and 7 bases from J, with 21 bases between. This CDR3 is 16 amino acids long. CDR1 is SGHTA, CDR2 FQGTGA, per germline. The full variable domain, with the rest looked up from reference TRBV7-3 and TRBJ2-1, is GAGVSQTPSNKVTEKGKYVELRCDPISGHTALYWYRQSLGQGPEFLIYFQGTGAADDSGLPNDRFFAVRPEGSVSTLKIQRTERGDSAVYLCASSNSGVVGANEQFFGPGTRLTVL.

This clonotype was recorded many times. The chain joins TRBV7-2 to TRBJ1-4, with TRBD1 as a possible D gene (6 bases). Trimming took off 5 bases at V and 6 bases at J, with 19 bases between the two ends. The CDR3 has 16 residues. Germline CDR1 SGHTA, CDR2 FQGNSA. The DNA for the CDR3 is TGTGCCAGCAGCGCCGGAGTACAGGGTGGTTATGAAAAACTGTTTTTT. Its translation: CASSAGVQGGYEKLFF.

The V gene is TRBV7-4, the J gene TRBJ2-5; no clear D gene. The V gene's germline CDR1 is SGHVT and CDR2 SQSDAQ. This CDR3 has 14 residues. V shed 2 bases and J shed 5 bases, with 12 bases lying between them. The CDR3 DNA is TGTGCCAGCAGCTTACGTACCCAAAGGGAGACCCAGTACTTC. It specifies CASSLRTQRETQYF.

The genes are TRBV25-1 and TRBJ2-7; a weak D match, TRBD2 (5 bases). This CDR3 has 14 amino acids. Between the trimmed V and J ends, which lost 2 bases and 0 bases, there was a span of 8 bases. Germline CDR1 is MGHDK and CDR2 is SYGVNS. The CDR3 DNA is TGTGCCAGCAGTGAACGCGCGGGCTCCTACGAGCAGTACTTC. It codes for CASSERAGSYEQYF.

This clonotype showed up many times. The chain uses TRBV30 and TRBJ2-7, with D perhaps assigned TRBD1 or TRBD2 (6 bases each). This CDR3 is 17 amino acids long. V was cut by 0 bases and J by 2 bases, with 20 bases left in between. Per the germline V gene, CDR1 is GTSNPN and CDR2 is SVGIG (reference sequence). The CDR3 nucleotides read TGTGCCTGGAGTGTACGCCCGGGGGCACCTGACCCCTACGAGCAGTACTTC. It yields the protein CAWSVRPGAPDPYEQYF.